The rows below give T cell receptor beta chains drawn from one sample of a study of technical replicates of blood from a few donors. Sequencing used immunoSEQ multiplex PCR; TCRdb keeps in-frame clones, though not all of them. This sample has about 57,000 clones, with 70% to 90% found just once. Sequencing input: PBMCs. These receptors originate from a human donor in good health. Some clones in this sample may be carry-over from other donors' samples. The CDR3 runs from the conserved cysteine through the conserved F or W. Fields, in order: J gene, V gene, D gene, clone size, CDR3 protein, CDR3 DNA. A D gene is named only where the DNA matches it firmly. Clone size, where shown, is once, few, many, or a class for clones that have expanded.

J gene: TRBJ2-3; V gene: TRBV11-1; D gene: TRBD2; clone size: -; CDR3 protein: CASSAQLAGVSTDTQYF; CDR3 DNA: TGTGCCAGCAGCGCCCAACTAGCGGGGGTAAGCACAGATACGCAGTATTTT
J gene: TRBJ2-5; V gene: TRBV27; D gene: -; clone size: -; CDR3 protein: CASSPSRDRQETQYF; CDR3 DNA: TGTGCCAGCAGCCCCTCGAGGGATCGCCAAGAGACCCAGTACTTC
J gene: TRBJ2-7; V gene: TRBV11-2; D gene: TRBD1; clone size: -; CDR3 protein: CASSSFRDRVHEQYF; CDR3 DNA: TGTGCCAGCAGCTCGTTCCGGGACAGGGTCCACGAGCAGTACTTC
J gene: TRBJ2-7; V gene: TRBV5-1; D gene: TRBD2; clone size: -; CDR3 protein: CASRTALAGANYEQYF; CDR3 DNA: TGCGCCAGCAGAACAGCGCTAGCGGGAGCCAACTACGAGCAGTACTTC
J gene: TRBJ2-7; V gene: TRBV11-1; D gene: TRBD1; clone size: -; CDR3 protein: CASSKSTGGGEQYF; CDR3 DNA: TGTGCCAGCAGCAAGTCGACAGGGGGTGGCGAGCAGTACTTC
J gene: TRBJ1-5; V gene: TRBV18; D gene: -; clone size: -; CDR3 protein: CASSSPNQPQHF; CDR3 DNA: TGTGCCAGCTCTTCCCCTAATCAGCCCCAGCATTTT
J gene: TRBJ2-3; V gene: TRBV5-1; D gene: TRBD2; clone size: -; CDR3 protein: CASSFQTSGWADTQYF; CDR3 DNA: TGCGCCAGCAGCTTCCAGACTAGCGGGTGGGCAGATACGCAGTATTTT
J gene: TRBJ2-2; V gene: TRBV19; D gene: -; clone size: -; CDR3 protein: CASSPLTGELFF; CDR3 DNA: TGTGCCAGTAGTCCTTTGACCGGGGAGCTGTTTTTT
J gene: TRBJ2-1; V gene: TRBV7-3; D gene: TRBD2; clone size: -; CDR3 protein: CASRPGTSVNEQFF; CDR3 DNA: TGTGCCAGCAGGCCCGGGACTAGCGTTAATGAGCAGTTCTTC
J gene: TRBJ1-2; V gene: TRBV11-2; D gene: -; clone size: -; CDR3 protein: CASSSIRVAYGYTF; CDR3 DNA: TGTGCCAGCAGCTCTATCAGGGTGGCCTATGGCTACACCTTC
J gene: TRBJ1-3; V gene: TRBV7-8; D gene: -; clone size: -; CDR3 protein: CASSPDIAQGNTIYF; CDR3 DNA: TGTGCCAGCAGCCCCGATATTGCTCAGGGGAACACCATATATTTT
J gene: TRBJ2-7; V gene: TRBV2; D gene: -; clone size: -; CDR3 protein: CASSDRGDEQYF; CDR3 DNA: TGTGCCAGCAGTGACAGGGGCGACGAGCAGTACTTC
J gene: TRBJ2-7; V gene: TRBV7-2; D gene: TRBD2; clone size: -; CDR3 protein: CASSRGMLAGGPGEQYF; CDR3 DNA: TGTGCCAGCAGCCGGGGGATGCTAGCGGGGGGGCCAGGGGAGCAGTACTTC
J gene: TRBJ2-1; V gene: TRBV5-1; D gene: TRBD2; clone size: medium-sized; CDR3 protein: CASSLAGGFNEQFF; CDR3 DNA: TGCGCCAGCAGCTTAGCGGGAGGGTTCAATGAGCAGTTCTTC
J gene: TRBJ1-2; V gene: TRBV27; D gene: TRBD1; clone size: -; CDR3 protein: CASSLERQGGYGYTF; CDR3 DNA: TGTGCCAGCAGTTTAGAAAGACAGGGGGGCTATGGCTACACCTTC
J gene: TRBJ2-7; V gene: TRBV27; D gene: -; clone size: -; CDR3 protein: CASSSSGDSYEQYF; CDR3 DNA: -
J gene: TRBJ1-6; V gene: TRBV19; D gene: TRBD1; clone size: once; CDR3 protein: CASSGTANSPLHF; CDR3 DNA: TGTGCCAGTTCCGGGACAGCTAATTCACCCCTCCACTTT
J gene: TRBJ1-1; V gene: TRBV6-6; D gene: -; clone size: -; CDR3 protein: CASSYSGGPSTEAFF; CDR3 DNA: TGTGCCAGCAGTTACTCTGGGGGCCCTAGCACTGAAGCTTTCTTT
J gene: TRBJ2-5; V gene: TRBV7-3; D gene: -; clone size: -; CDR3 protein: CASSLTRQETQYF; CDR3 DNA: TGTGCCAGCAGCTTAACGAGGCAAGAGACCCAGTACTTC
J gene: TRBJ2-1; V gene: TRBV19; D gene: TRBD2; clone size: -; CDR3 protein: CASIGGGNEQFF; CDR3 DNA: TGTGCCAGTATCGGCGGGGGCAATGAGCAGTTCTTC
J gene: TRBJ2-2; V gene: TRBV2; D gene: -; clone size: -; CDR3 protein: CASRFGDTGELFF; CDR3 DNA: TGTGCCAGCAGGTTCGGGGACACCGGGGAGCTGTTTTTT
J gene: TRBJ2-1; V gene: TRBV4-1; D gene: -; clone size: -; CDR3 protein: CASSDRDLDNEQFF; CDR3 DNA: TGCGCCAGCAGCGACCGGGATTTGGACAATGAGCAGTTCTTC
J gene: TRBJ2-2; V gene: TRBV14; D gene: -; clone size: few; CDR3 protein: CASSQVFGAANTGELFF; CDR3 DNA: TGTGCCAGCAGCCAAGTGTTCGGAGCGGCGAACACCGGGGAGCTGTTTTTT
J gene: TRBJ2-7; V gene: TRBV28; D gene: -; clone size: -; CDR3 protein: CASNSGGGGEQYF; CDR3 DNA: TGTGCCAGCAATTCTGGAGGGGGCGGCGAGCAGTACTTC
J gene: TRBJ2-3; V gene: TRBV7-8; D gene: TRBD1; clone size: many; CDR3 protein: CASASGQGRVDTQYF; CDR3 DNA: TGTGCCAGTGCTTCGGGACAGGGGCGGGTGGATACGCAGTATTTT
J gene: TRBJ1-2; V gene: TRBV4-3; D gene: -; clone size: -; CDR3 protein: CASSPQTGHALGYTF; CDR3 DNA: TGCGCCAGCAGCCCTCAAACGGGACACGCCCTTGGCTACACCTTC
J gene: TRBJ2-7; V gene: TRBV11-3; D gene: -; clone size: -; CDR3 protein: CASSLRGGDQQYF; CDR3 DNA: TGTGCCAGCAGCTTAAGGGGGGGGGACCAGCAGTACTTC
J gene: TRBJ1-3; V gene: TRBV6-1; D gene: TRBD1; clone size: -; CDR3 protein: CASTEQGARGNTIYF; CDR3 DNA: TGTGCCAGCACGGAACAGGGGGCTAGAGGAAACACCATATATTTT
J gene: TRBJ2-5; V gene: TRBV5-1; D gene: -; clone size: -; CDR3 protein: CASSSRPGQETQYF; CDR3 DNA: TGCGCCAGCAGCTCTCGGCCAGGACAAGAGACCCAGTACTTC
J gene: TRBJ2-7; V gene: TRBV4-3; D gene: TRBD2; clone size: -; CDR3 protein: CASSQFDPGLAGSHEQYF; CDR3 DNA: TGCGCCAGCAGCCAGTTCGATCCGGGACTAGCGGGCTCCCACGAGCAGTACTTC
J gene: TRBJ2-7; V gene: TRBV6-5; D gene: TRBD1; clone size: once; CDR3 protein: CASSLRDRGPYEQYF; CDR3 DNA: TGTGCCAGCAGCCTCCGGGACAGGGGACCCTACGAGCAGTACTTC